The 5 T cell receptor beta chains listed next were all sequenced from one sample in a study of PD-1 blockade in classical Hodgkin lymphoma (dated by TCRdb to 2020 to 2021). The sample's time point label, in plain terms: cycle 1 day 1 (C1D1), immediately before nivolumab initiation. Relapse after autologous stem cell transplantation had occurred in all trial patients, and cohorts A, B and C were distinguished by prior brentuximab vedotin exposure. Library preparation used the immunoSEQ multiplex PCR assay. TCRdb retrieved this table from immuneACCESS and kept in-frame rearrangements only. Not all clones are present; in checked studies, unresolved V genes account for under half, and no reason is known for the remainder. The table for this sample lists 10,000 to 14,000 clones; 60% to 80% of them were counted only once. 10% of the sample goes to the ten largest clones. Sequenced here: peripheral blood mononuclear cells (PBMCs), sampled at baseline. Every receptor here comes from a human donor with classical Hodgkin lymphoma.

The table lists this clone with a few counts. The chain combines TRBV6-4 with TRBJ2-3, with 7 positions matching TRBD1. Germline CDR1 reads MRHNA; CDR2 reads SNTAGT. V trimming: 3 bases; J trimming: 2 bases; junction bases outside the gene matches: 5. The CDR3 sequence is 15 residues long. DNA for the CDR3: TGTGCCAGCAGTGAAGACAGGGAAGTCACAGATACGCAGTATTTT. This encodes CASSEDREVTDTQYF.

In its sample, this clone ranks as medium-sized. This rearrangement joins TRBV19 to TRBJ1-1; 8 positions agree with TRBD1. There are 14 residues in the CDR3. Per the germline V gene, CDR1 is LNHDA and CDR2 is SQIVND (reference sequence). J gave up 7 bases and V 6 bases, and 10 bases lay outside the gene matches. CDR3 residues: CASRRTGRSVEAFF. The DNA of the CDR3 is TGTGCCAGTAGGCGGACAGGGCGTTCTGTTGAAGCTTTCTTT. The entire variable domain, with the rest obtained from reference TRBV19 and TRBJ1-1, is as follows: DGGITQSPKYLFRKEGQNVTLSCEQNLNHDAMYWYRQDPGQGLRLIYYSQIVNDFQKGDIAEGYSVSREKKESFPLTVTSAQKNPTAFYLCASRRTGRSVEAFFGQGTRLTVV.

This clone was found once. This sequence joins TRBV7-9 and TRBJ1-2; 8 bases line up with TRBD1. The CDR3 contains 12 residues. Germline trimming cut 3 bases from V and 14 bases from J; bases unmatched to any gene: 8. The V gene's germline CDR1 is SEHNR and CDR2 FQNEAQ (reference sequence). As DNA, the CDR3 is TGTGCCAGCAGCTTCGGACAGGGATTTCAAACCTTC. This encodes CASSFGQGFQTF.

The chain combines TRBV28 with TRBJ2-1; D not certain. Per the germline V gene, CDR1 is MDHEN and CDR2 is SYDVKM. The length of the CDR3 is 13 residues. Trimming took 2 bases from V and 6 from J, leaving 8 bases between them. CDR3 protein: CASSLMWGNEQFF. The DNA for the CDR3 is TGTGCCAGCAGTTTAATGTGGGGCAATGAGCAGTTCTTC.

This clone has only a few counts. The rearrangement joins TRBV5-1 to TRBJ2-7; 9 nucleotides match TRBD1. Germline V gene lookup returns CDR1 SGHRS and CDR2 YFSETQ. V gave up 2 bases and J gave up 5 bases; unmatched junction bases: 11. The CDR3 loop spans 16 amino acids. The CDR3 DNA follows: TGCGCCAGCAGCTTAGGTACAGGGGGCACTGGGGACGAGCAGTACTTC. This sequence encodes CASSLGTGGTGDEQYF.